The TCR beta chain under discussion was sequenced for a study of T-cell reconstitution after alpha-beta-depleted transplantation in children. The authors prepared the TCRbeta library with unique molecular identifiers. TCRdb analysed the PCR reads with MiXCR anew, one entry per CDR3 protein. The sample yields 440,000 or so distinct CDR3 sequences, roughly 10% seen once. This clonotype was observed a single time. Trimming took 0 bases from V and 12 from J; bases not matched to a gene: 8. The CDR3 length is 15 residues. Germline values: CDR1 SGHRS, CDR2 YFSETQ. The V and J genes are TRBV5-1 and TRBJ2-4; 11 positions agree with TRBD1. The sequences come from PBMCs from the stem cell graft donor, collected from the stem cell graft. The sequence was collected from a human donor who donated a stem cell graft to a child with acute myeloid leukemia. The CDR3 reads CASSLAGTGGTSQYF. Here the CDR3 DNA reads TGCGCCAGCAGCTTGGCCGGGACAGGGGGTACCAGTCAGTACTTC.